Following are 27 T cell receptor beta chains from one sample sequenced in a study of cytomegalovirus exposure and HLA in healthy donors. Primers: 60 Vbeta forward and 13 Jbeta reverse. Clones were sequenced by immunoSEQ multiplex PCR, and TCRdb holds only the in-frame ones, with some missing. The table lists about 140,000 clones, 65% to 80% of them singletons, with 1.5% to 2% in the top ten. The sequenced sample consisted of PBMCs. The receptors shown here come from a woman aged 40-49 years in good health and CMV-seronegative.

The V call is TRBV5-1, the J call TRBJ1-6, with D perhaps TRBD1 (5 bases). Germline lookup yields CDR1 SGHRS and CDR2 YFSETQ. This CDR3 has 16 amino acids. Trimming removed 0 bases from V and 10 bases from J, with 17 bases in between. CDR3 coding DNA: TGCGCCAGCAGCTTGGAGGCAGGGAGGTTCAACTCACCCCTCCACTTT. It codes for CASSLEAGRFNSPLHF.

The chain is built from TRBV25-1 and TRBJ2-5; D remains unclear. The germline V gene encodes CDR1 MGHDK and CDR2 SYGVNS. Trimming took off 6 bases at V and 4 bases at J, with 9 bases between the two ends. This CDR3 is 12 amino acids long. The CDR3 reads CASRELGETQYF. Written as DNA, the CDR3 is TGTGCCAGCAGAGAACTCGGAGAGACCCAGTACTTC.

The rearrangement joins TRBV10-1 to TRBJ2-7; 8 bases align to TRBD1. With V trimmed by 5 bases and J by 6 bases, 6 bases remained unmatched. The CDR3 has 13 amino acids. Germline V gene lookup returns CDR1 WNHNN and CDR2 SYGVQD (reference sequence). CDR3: CASSPGQGGEQYF. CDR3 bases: TGCGCCAGCAGTCCCGGACAGGGAGGCGAGCAGTACTTC.

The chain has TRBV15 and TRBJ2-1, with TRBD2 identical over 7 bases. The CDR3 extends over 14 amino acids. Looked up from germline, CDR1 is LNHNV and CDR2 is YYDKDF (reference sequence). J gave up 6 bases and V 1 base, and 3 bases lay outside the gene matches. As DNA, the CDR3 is TGTGCCACCAGCAGAGCGGGCGGGAGCAATGAGCAGTTCTTC. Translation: CATSRAGGSNEQFF.

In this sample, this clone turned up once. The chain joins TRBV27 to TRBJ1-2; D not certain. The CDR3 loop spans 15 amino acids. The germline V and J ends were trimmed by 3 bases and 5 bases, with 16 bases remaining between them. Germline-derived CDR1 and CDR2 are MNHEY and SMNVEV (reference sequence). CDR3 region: CASSFQATGGYGYTF. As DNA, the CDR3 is TGTGCCAGCAGTTTTCAGGCCACCGGAGGGTATGGCTACACCTTC.

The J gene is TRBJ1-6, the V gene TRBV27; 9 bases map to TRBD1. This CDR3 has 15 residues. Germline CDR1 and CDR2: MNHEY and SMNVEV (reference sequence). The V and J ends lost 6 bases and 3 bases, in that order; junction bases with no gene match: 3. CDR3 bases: TGTGCCAGCAGCCCGACAGGGGGCTATAATTCACCCCTCCACTTT. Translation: CASSPTGGYNSPLHF.

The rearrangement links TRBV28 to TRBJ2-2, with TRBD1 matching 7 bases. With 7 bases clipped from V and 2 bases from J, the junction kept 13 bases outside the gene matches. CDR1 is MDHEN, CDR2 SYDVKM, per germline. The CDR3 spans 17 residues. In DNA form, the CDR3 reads TGTGCCAGCACCCTGGGGTGGGGACAGCCAAACACCGGGGAGCTGTTTTTT. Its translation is CASTLGWGQPNTGELFF.

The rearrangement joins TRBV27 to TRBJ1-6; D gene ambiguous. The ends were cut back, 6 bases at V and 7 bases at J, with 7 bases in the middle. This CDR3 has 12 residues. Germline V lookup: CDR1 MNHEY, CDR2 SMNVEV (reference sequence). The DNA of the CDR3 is TGTGCCAGCAGCTACAGCAATTCACCCCTCCACTTT. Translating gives CASSYSNSPLHF.

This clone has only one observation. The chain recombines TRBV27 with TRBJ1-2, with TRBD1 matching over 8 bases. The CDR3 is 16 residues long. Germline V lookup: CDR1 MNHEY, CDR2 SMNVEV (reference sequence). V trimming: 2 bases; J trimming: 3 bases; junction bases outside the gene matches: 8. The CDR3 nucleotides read TGTGCCAGCAGTTTAACCGGACAGGGCAGATACTATGGCTACACCTTC. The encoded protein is CASSLTGQGRYYGYTF.

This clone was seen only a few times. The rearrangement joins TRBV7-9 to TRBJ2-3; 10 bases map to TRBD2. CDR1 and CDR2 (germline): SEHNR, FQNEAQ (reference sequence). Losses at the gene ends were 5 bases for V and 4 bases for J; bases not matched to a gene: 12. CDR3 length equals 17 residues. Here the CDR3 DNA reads TGTGCCAGCAGCCCTCGATTTAAGCGGGGGGGCTCAGATACGCAGTATTTT. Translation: CASSPRFKRGGSDTQYF. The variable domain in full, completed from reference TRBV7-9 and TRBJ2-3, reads DTGVSQNPRHKITKRGQNVTFRCDPISEHNRLYWYRQTLGQGPEFLTYFQNEAQLEKSRLLSDRFSAERPKGSFSTLEIQRTEQGDSAMYLCASSPRFKRGGSDTQYFGPGTRLTVL.

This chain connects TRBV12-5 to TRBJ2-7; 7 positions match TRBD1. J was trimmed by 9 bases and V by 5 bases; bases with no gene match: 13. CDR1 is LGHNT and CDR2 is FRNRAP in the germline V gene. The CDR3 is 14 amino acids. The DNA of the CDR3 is TGTGCTAGTGGTAGACAGGGTGGGATGGAAGGGCAGTACTTC. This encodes CASGRQGGMEGQYF.

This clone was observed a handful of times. The DNA of the CDR3 is TGCGCCAGCAGTGGAGAACAGGGTCATCAGCCCCAGCATTTT. It codes for CASSGEQGHQPQHF. V usage is TRBV23-1 and J usage is TRBJ1-5, with a possible D match to TRBD1 (6 bases). TRBV23-1 belongs to the ORF category, with a function that is uncertain. V lost 5 bases, J lost 5 bases, and 13 bases lay in between. The CDR3 extends over 14 amino acids.

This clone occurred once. CDR3 sequence reads: CASSIVTGATEAFF. The CDR3 region has the DNA TGTGCCAGTAGTATCGTGACAGGGGCCACTGAAGCTTTCTTT. V is TRBV19 and J is TRBJ1-1, with TRBD1 identical over 8 bases. V trimming: 3 bases; J trimming: 4 bases; junction bases outside the gene matches: 4. Germline V CDR1 and CDR2: LNHDA, SQIVND (reference sequence). CDR3 length: 14 amino acids.

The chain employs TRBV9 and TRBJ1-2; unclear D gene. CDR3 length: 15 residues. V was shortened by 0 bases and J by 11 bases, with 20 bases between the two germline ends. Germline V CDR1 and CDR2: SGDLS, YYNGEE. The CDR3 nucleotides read TGTGCCAGCAGCGTAGGGGGAAGCGGCCCAGTTGTGTACACCTTC. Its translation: CASSVGGSGPVVYTF.

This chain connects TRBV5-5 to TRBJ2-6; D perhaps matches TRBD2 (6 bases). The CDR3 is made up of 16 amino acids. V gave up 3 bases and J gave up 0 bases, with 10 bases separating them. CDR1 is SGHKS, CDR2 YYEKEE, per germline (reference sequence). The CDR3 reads CASSWGDSSGANVLTF. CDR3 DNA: TGTGCCAGCAGCTGGGGGGATAGCTCTGGGGCCAACGTCCTGACTTTC.

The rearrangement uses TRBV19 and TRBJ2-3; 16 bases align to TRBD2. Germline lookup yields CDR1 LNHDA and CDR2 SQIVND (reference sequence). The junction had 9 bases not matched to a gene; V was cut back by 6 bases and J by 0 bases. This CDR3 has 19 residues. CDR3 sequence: CASRAGLAGGPRSTDTQYF. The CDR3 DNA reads TGTGCCAGTAGAGCGGGACTAGCGGGAGGGCCTAGAAGCACAGATACGCAGTATTTT.

The CDR3, as DNA: TGTGCCAGCAGCCAAGACCGGGACTCTTTTGGCGAGCAGTACTTC. Encoded protein: CASSQDRDSFGEQYF. The chain carries TRBV4-2 and TRBJ2-7; D might be TRBD2 (6 bases). This CDR3 comprises 15 residues. With 0 bases removed from V and 6 bases from J, the gap between germline ends came to 15 bases. CDR1 and CDR2 (germline): LGHNA, YNFKEQ.

For the CDR3, the DNA is TGCGCCAGCAGCTTGTGGCCGGGACAGGGGACGACGTGGGCGGACTACACCTTC. This gives the protein CASSLWPGQGTTWADYTF. J is TRBJ1-2 and V is TRBV5-1, with TRBD1 matching over 10 bases. The CDR3 has 18 amino acids. The germline gives CDR1 SGHRS, CDR2 YFSETQ. V lost 1 base to trimming and J lost 10 bases; unmatched junction nucleotides: 19.

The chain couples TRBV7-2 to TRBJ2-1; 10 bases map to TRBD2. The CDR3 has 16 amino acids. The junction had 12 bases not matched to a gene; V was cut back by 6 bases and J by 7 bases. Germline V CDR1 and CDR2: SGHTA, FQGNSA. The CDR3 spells CASRKREGMGINEQFF. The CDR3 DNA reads TGTGCCAGCAGAAAGCGGGAGGGTATGGGCATTAATGAGCAGTTCTTC.

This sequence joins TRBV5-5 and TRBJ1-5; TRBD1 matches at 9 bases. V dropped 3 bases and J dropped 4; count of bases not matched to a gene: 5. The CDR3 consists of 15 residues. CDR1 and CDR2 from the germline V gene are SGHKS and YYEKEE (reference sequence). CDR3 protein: CASSWTGQGNQPQHF. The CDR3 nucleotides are TGTGCCAGCAGCTGGACGGGACAGGGTAATCAGCCCCAGCATTTT.

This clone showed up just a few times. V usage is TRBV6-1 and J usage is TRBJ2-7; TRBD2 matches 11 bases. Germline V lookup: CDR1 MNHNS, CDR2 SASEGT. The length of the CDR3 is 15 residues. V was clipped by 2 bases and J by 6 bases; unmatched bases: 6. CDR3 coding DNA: TGTGCCAGCAGTGAACTAGCGGGAGGTGATGGCGAGCAGTACTTC. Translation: CASSELAGGDGEQYF.

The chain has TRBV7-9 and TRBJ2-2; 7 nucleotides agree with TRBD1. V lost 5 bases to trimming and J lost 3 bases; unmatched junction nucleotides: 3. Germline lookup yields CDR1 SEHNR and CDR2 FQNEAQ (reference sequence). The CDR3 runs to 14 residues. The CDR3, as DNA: TGTGCCAGCAGCATCCAGGGGGACACCGGGGAGCTGTTTTTT. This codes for CASSIQGDTGELFF.

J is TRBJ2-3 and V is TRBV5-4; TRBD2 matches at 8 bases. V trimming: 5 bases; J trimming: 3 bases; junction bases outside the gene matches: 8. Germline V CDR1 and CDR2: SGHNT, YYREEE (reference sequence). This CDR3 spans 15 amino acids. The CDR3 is CASSSGTRLTDTQYF. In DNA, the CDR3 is TGTGCCAGCAGTTCCGGGACTAGGTTGACAGATACGCAGTATTTT.

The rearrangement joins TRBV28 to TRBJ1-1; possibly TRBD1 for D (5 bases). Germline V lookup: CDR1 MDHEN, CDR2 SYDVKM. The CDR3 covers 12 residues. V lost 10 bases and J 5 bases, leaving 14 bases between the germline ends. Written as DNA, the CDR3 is TGTGCCACTAGATATGGGGGGACTGAAGCTTTCTTT. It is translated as CATRYGGTEAFF. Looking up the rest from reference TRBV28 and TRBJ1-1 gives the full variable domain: DVKVTQSSRYLVKRTGEKVFLECVQDMDHENMFWYRQDPGLGLRLIYFSYDVKMKEKGDIPEGYSVSREKKERFSLILESASTNQTSMYLCATRYGGTEAFFGQGTRLTVV.

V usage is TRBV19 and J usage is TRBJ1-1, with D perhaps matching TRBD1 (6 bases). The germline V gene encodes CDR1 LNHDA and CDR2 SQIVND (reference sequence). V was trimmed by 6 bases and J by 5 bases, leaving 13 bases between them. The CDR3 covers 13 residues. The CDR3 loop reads CASREGVGTEAFF. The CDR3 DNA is TGTGCCAGTAGAGAGGGGGTGGGAACTGAAGCTTTCTTT.

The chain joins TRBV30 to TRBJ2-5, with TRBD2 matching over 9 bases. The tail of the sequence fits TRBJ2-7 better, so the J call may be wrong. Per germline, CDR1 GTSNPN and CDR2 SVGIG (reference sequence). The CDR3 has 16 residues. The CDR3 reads CAWSINLSGRLGEQYF. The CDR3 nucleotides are TGTGCCTGGAGTATCAACCTTAGCGGGAGATTGGGCGAGCAGTACTTC.

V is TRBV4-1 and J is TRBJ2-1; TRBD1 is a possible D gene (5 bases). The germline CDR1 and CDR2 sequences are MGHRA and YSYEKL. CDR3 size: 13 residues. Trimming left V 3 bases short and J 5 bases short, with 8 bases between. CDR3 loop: CASSQTDNNEQFF. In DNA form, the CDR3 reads TGCGCCAGCAGCCAGACAGATAACAATGAGCAGTTCTTC.